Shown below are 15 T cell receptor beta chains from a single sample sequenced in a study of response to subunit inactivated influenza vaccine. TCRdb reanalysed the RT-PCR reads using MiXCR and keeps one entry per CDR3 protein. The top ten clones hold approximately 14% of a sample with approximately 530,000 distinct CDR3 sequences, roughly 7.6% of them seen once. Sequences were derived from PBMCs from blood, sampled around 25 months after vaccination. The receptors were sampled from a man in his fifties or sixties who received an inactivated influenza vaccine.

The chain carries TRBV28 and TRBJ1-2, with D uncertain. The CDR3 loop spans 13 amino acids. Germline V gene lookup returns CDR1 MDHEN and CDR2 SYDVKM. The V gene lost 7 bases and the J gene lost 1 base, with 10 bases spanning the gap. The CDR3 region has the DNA TGTGCCAGCAAGGATGAGTATAACTATGGCTACACCTTC. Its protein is CASKDEYNYGYTF.

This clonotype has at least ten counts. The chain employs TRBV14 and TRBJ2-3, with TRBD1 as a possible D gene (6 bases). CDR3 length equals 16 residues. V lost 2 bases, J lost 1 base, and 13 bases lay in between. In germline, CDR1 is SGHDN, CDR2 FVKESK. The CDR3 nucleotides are TGTGCCAGCAGCCAAAACCAGGGGCTCGGCACAGATACGCAGTATTTT. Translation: CASSQNQGLGTDTQYF.

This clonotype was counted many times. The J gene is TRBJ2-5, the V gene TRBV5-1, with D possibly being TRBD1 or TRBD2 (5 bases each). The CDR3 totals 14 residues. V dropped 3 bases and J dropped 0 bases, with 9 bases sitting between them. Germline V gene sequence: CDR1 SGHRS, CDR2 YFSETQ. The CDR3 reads CASSWQGDQETQYF. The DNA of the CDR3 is TGCGCCAGCAGCTGGCAGGGAGACCAAGAGACCCAGTACTTC.

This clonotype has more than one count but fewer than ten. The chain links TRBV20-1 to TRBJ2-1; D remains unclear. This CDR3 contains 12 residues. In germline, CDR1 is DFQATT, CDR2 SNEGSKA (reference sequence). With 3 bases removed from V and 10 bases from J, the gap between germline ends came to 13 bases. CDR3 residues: CSASPLAAEQFF. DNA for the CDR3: TGCAGTGCTAGCCCACTTGCCGCGGAGCAGTTCTTC.

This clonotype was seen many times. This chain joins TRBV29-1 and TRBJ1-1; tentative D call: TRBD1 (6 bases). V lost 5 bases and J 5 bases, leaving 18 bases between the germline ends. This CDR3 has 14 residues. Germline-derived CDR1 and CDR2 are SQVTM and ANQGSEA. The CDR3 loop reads CSVRNQGIGTEAFF. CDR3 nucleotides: TGCAGCGTTCGCAACCAGGGGATCGGAACTGAAGCTTTCTTT.

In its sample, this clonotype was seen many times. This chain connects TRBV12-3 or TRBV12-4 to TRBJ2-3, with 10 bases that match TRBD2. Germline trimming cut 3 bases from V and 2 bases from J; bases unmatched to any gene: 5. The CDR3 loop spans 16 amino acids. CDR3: CASSFTTSGSTDTQYF. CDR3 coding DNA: TGTGCCAGCAGTTTCACGACTAGCGGGTCCACAGATACGCAGTATTTT.

CDR3 sequence (DNA): TGTGCCAGCAGCTCAGTACGGCACTCTGGAAACACCATATATTTT. Translated, it gives CASSSVRHSGNTIYF. V is TRBV7-9 and J is TRBJ1-3; no clear D. Germline lookup yields CDR1 SEHNR and CDR2 FQNEAQ (reference sequence). The CDR3 extends over 15 amino acids. The ends were cut back, 4 bases at V and 0 bases at J, with 10 bases in the middle. Supplemented by reference TRBV7-9 and TRBJ1-3, the full variable domain reads DTGVSQNPRHKITKRGQNVTFRCDPISEHNRLYWYRQTLGQGPEFLTYFQNEAQLEKSRLLSDRFSAERPKGSFSTLEIQRTEQGDSAMYLCASSSVRHSGNTIYFGEGSWLTVV.

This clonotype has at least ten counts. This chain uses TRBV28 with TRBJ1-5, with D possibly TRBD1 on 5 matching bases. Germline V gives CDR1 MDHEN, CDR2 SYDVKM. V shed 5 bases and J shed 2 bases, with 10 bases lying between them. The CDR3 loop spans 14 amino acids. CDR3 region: CASSTLTGNQPQHF. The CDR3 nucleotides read TGTGCCAGCAGTACCTTGACAGGCAATCAGCCCCAGCATTTT. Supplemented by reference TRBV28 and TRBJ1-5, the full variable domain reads DVKVTQSSRYLVKRTGEKVFLECVQDMDHENMFWYRQDPGLGLRLIYFSYDVKMKEKGDIPEGYSVSREKKERFSLILESASTNQTSMYLCASSTLTGNQPQHFGDGTRLSIL.

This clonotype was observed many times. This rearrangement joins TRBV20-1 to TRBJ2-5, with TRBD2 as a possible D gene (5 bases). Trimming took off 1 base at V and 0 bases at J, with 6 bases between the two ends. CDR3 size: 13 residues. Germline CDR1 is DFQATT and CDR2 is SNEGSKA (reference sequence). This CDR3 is CSARGGYQETQYF. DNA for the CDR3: TGCAGTGCTAGAGGCGGGTACCAAGAGACCCAGTACTTC.

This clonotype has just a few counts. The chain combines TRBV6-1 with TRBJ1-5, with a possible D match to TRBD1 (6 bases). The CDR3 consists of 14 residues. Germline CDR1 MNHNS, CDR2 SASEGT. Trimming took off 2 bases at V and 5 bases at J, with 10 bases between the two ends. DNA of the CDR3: TGTGCCAGCAGTGAATGGAGGGGGGATCAGCCCCAGCATTTT. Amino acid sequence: CASSEWRGDQPQHF.

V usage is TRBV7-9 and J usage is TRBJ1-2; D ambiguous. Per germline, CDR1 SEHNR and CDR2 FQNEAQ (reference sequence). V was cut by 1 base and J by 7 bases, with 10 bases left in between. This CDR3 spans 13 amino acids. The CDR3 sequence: CASSLVPGIGYTF. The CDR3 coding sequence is TGTGCCAGCAGCTTAGTGCCTGGTATTGGCTACACCTTC.

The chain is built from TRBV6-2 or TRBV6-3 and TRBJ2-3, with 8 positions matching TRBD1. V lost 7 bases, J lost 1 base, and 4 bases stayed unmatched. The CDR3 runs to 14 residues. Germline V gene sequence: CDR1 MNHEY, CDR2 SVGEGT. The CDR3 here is CASTKTGGTDTQYF. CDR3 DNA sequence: TGTGCCAGCACCAAGACAGGGGGCACAGATACGCAGTATTTT.

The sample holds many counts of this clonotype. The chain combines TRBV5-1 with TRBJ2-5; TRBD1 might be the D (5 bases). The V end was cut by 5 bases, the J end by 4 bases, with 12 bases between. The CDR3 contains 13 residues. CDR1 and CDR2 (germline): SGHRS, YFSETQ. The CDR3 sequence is CASSRQLTETQYF. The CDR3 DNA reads TGCGCCAGCAGTAGACAGTTGACAGAGACCCAGTACTTC.

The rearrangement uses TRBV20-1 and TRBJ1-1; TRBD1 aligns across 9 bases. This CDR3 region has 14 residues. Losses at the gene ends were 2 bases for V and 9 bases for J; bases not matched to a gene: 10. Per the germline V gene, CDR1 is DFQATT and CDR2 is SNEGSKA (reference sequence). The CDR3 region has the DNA TGCAGTGCTAGAAAAATACAGGGGGCGCAGCAAGCTTTCTTT. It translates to CSARKIQGAQQAFF.

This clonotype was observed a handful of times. The CDR3 loop reads CASRSGTRQETQYF. The DNA for the CDR3 is TGCGCCAGCAGGTCCGGGACAAGACAAGAGACCCAGTACTTC. The rearrangement uses TRBV5-1 and TRBJ2-5; maybe TRBD1 (6 bases). Trimming stripped 5 bases from V and 2 bases from J, with 13 bases between. The CDR3 extends over 14 amino acids. Germline V gene lookup returns CDR1 SGHRS and CDR2 YFSETQ.